This T cell receptor beta chain was found in a study of cytomegalovirus exposure and HLA in healthy donors. Points from the study as a whole: After further analysis at a later stage, 16,951 TCR beta sequences were associated with HLA alleles at 0.05 false discovery rate. Cytomegalovirus-associated status was assigned to about 170 TCR beta chains.

This CDR3 is built from 12 residues. In germline, CDR1 is SGHNT, CDR2 YYREEE (reference sequence). V dropped 0 bases and J dropped 11; count of bases not matched to a gene: 2. Remarks on this clone: Its cognate antigen is unknown.

PCR primers comprised 60 Vbeta and 13 Jbeta primers. Sequenced by immunoSEQ multiplex PCR; TCRdb stores in-frame clones only, minus some. This repertoire shows approximately 140,000 clones, 80% found once; its top ten account for around 3.6%. The V call is TRBV5-4, the J call TRBJ1-5, with 7 bases matching TRBD1. The receptor was isolated from a woman aged 40 to 50 in good health and CMV-seronegative. Sequenced: PBMCs. The CDR3 coding sequence is TGTGCCAGCAGCTTGGAACAGGGGACCCAGCATTTT. Translating gives CASSLEQGTQHF.